Given below is one TCR beta chain in context. It lacks a known antigen. The input lacks base qualities; no much larger clone sits a single base away. The source of the sample is a study of a mutant IDH1 vaccine in newly diagnosed glioma (dated by TCRdb to the early 2020s). About the full investigation: Eight vaccinations were administered to patients in weeks 1, 3, 5, 7, 11, 15, 19 and 23, corresponding to visits V03 through V10. Of the 25 to 35 treated patients, around 62% were male and around 40% were female, and a mean age of approximately 40 years was recorded. Peripheral blood was collected at six visits: V03 (baseline), V05, V07, V10, V12 and V13. For exploratory analyses, longitudinal TCRB deep sequencing was carried out in roughly 23 treated patients wherever samples were available. Vaccination began 4-6 weeks after radiotherapy alone, or alongside temozolomide cycles in the chemotherapy-containing groups. Before enrollment, patients had received standard therapy of radiotherapy alone, temozolomide alone, or radiochemotherapy with temozolomide; most received the combination. Results and caveats for the whole study, not just this receptor: The authors noted that analyses of patient blood samples could not be reproduced because of sample limitations. No apparent relationship was observed between pseudoprogression and alterations in the top peripheral T cell clonotypes detected by TCRB sequencing. Immune responses induced by the vaccine were seen in over 90% of patients across multiple MHC alleles. Availability determined which PBMC samples were chosen for TCRB deep sequencing.

CDR1 and CDR2, per the germline V gene (reference sequence), are SEHNR and FQNEAQ. The CDR3 numbers 13 residues from cysteine through phenylalanine. Just the 39-base CDR3 DNA is kept, in frame starting at base 1. V and J lose 2 bases and 1 base, and a span of 6 bases separates them. Receptors were amplified or captured by the immunoSEQ multiplex PCR assay. Rearranged TCR beta chain sequences were amplified with the hsTCRB Kit following the manufacturer's protocol. An Illumina MiSeq was used to sequence the TCRB libraries. Per the source publication's procedure: The proprietary platform of the kit vendor was used for demultiplexing, trimming and gene mapping. TCRdb mirrors the immuneACCESS table, restricted to in-frame sequences. Some clones are absent from its copies; in checked studies, under half trace to an unresolved V gene, and the reason for the others is unknown. The V and J calls and clone size were taken over from that table, and D and trimming were inferred from the DNA. Recorded for this sample are 30,000 to 40,000 clones; roughly 84% of them occurred a single time. The top ten constitute about 2% of the sample.

The time point label, read with the paper, signifies: week 11, during vaccination. Each vaccine dose was 300 ug of a 20-mer mutant IDH1 peptide in Montanide, given subcutaneously with topical imiquimod. Donors had newly diagnosed WHO grade 3 or 4 IDH1-mutant astrocytomas with loss of nuclear ATRX. The samples were drawn from NOA16, a multicentre, single-arm, open-label phase I trial in Germany that tested a mutant IDH1 peptide vaccine in humans for the first time. Genomic DNA for TCRB sequencing was isolated from EDTA blood with the DNeasy Blood and Tissue Kit. The clonotype comes from a man aged 35-49 years with glioma. The chain joins TRBV7-9 to TRBJ2-7; the D gene is unclear. Sample: PBMCs, taken from a glioma patient whose treatment included an IDH1 peptide vaccine. The CDR3 protein sequence reads: CASSLLPSYEQYF. The DNA sequence follows: TGTGCCAGCAGCTTACTTCCTTCCTACGAGCAGTACTTC.